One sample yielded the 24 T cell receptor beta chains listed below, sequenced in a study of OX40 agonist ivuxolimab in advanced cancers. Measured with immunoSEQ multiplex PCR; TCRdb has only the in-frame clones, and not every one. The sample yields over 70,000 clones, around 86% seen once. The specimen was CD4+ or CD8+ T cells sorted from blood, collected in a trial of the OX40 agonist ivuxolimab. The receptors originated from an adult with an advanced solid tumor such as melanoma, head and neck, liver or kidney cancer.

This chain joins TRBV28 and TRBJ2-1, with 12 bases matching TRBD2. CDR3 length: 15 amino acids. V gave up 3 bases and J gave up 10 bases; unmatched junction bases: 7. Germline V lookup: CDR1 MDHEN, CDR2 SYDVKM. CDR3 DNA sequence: TGTGCCAGCAGTTTTTCTAGCGGGGGGGCTGTGGAGCAGTTCTTC. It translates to CASSFSSGGAVEQFF. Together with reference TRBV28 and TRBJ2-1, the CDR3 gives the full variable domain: DVKVTQSSRYLVKRTGEKVFLECVQDMDHENMFWYRQDPGLGLRLIYFSYDVKMKEKGDIPEGYSVSREKKERFSLILESASTNQTSMYLCASSFSSGGAVEQFFGPGTRLTVL.

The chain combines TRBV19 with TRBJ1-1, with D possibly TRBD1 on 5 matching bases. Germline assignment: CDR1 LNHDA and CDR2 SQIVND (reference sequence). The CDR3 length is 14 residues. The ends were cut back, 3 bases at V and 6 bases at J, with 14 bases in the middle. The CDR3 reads CASSMQGKGAEAFF. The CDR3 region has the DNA TGTGCCAGTAGTATGCAGGGAAAAGGGGCTGAAGCTTTCTTT. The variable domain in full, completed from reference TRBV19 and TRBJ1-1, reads DGGITQSPKYLFRKEGQNVTLSCEQNLNHDAMYWYRQDPGQGLRLIYYSQIVNDFQKGDIAEGYSVSREKKESFPLTVTSAQKNPTAFYLCASSMQGKGAEAFFGQGTRLTVV.

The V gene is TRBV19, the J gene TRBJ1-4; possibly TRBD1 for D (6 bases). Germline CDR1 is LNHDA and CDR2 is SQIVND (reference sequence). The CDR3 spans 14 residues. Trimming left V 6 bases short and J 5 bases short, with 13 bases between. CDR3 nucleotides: TGTGCCAGTAGCCTACAGGGAGGAAATGAAAAACTGTTTTTT. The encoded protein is CASSLQGGNEKLFF.

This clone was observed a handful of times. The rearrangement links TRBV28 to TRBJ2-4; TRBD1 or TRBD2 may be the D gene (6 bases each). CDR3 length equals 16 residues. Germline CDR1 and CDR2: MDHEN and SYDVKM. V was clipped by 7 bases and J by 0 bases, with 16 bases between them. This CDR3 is CASNLSGEVAKNIQYF. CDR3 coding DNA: TGTGCCAGCAACCTATCAGGGGAGGTAGCCAAAAACATTCAGTACTTC.

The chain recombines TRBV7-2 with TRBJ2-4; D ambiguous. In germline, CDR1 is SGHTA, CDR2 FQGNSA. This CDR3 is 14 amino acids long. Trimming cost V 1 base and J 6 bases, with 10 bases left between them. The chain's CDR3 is CASSLGRPGNIQYF. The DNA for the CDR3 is TGTGCCAGCAGCTTAGGAAGGCCGGGAAACATTCAGTACTTC.

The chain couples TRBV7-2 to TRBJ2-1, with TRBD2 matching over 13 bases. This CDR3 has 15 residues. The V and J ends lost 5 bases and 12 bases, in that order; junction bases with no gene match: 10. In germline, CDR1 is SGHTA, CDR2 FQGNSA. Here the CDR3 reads CASSLTSGGAVGQFF. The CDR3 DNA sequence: TGTGCCAGCAGCCTTACTAGCGGGGGGGCTGTCGGGCAGTTCTTC.

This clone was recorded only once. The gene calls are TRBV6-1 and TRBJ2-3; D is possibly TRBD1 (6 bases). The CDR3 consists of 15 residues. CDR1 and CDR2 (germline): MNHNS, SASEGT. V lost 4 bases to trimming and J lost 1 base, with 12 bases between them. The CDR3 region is CASSALRGGTDTQYF. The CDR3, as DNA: TGTGCCAGCAGTGCGCTCAGGGGTGGCACAGATACGCAGTATTTT.

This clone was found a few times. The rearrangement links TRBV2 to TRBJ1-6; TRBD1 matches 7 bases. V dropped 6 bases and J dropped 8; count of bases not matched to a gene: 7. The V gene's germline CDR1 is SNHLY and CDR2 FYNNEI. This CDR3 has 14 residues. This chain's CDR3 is CASSLQGRDSPLHF. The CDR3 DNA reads TGTGCCAGCAGCTTACAGGGGAGGGATTCACCCCTCCACTTT.

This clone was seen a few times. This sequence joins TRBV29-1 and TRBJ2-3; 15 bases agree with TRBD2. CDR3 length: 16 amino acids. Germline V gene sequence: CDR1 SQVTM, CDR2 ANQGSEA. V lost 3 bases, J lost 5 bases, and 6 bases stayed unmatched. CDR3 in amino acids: CSVERTSGGAGDTQYF. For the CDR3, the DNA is TGCAGCGTTGAGCGGACTAGCGGGGGGGCGGGAGATACGCAGTATTTT.

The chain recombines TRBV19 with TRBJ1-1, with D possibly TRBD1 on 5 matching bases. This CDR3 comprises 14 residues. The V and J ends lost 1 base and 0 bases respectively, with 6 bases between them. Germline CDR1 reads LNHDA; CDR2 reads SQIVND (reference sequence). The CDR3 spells CASSIGQLNTEAFF. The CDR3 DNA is TGTGCCAGTAGTATAGGACAGCTGAACACTGAAGCTTTCTTT.

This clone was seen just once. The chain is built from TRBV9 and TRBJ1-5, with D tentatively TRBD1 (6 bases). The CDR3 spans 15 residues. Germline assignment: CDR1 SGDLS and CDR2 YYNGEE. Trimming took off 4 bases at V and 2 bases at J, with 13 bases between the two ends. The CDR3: CASSPTAGGNQPQHF. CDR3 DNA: TGTGCCAGCAGCCCCACGGCAGGGGGCAATCAGCCCCAGCATTTT. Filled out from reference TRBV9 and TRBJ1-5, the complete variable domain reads DSGVTQTPKHLITATGQRVTLRCSPRSGDLSVYWYQQSLDQGLQFLIQYYNGEERAKGNILERFSAQQFPDLHSELNLSSLELGDSALYFCASSPTAGGNQPQHFGDGTRLSIL.

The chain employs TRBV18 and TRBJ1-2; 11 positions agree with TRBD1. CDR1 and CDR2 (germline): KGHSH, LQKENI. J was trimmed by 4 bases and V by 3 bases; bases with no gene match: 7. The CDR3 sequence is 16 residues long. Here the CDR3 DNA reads TGTGCCAGCTCACCCGTCCCGGGACAGGGGGGCTATGGCTACACCTTC. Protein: CASSPVPGQGGYGYTF.

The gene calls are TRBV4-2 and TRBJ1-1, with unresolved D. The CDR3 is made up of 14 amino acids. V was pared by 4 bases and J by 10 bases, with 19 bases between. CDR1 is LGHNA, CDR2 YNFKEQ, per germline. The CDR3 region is CASSLNPAEVRAFF. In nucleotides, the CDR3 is TGTGCCAGCAGCCTAAACCCTGCGGAGGTTCGAGCTTTCTTT.

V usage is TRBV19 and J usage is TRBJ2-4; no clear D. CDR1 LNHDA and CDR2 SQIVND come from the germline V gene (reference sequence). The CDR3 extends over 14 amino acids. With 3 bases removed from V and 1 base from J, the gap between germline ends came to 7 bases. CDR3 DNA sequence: TGTGCCAGTAGTATCCCCGGGGCCAAAAACATTCAGTACTTC. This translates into CASSIPGAKNIQYF. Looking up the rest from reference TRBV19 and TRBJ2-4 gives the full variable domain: DGGITQSPKYLFRKEGQNVTLSCEQNLNHDAMYWYRQDPGQGLRLIYYSQIVNDFQKGDIAEGYSVSREKKESFPLTVTSAQKNPTAFYLCASSIPGAKNIQYFGAGTRLSVL.

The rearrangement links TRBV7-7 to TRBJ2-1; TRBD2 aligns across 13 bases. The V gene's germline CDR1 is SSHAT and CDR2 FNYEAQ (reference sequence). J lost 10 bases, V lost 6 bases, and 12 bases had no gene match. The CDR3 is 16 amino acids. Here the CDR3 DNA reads TGTGCCAGCAGGGCCACTAGCGGGGGGGCCCCAGGAGAGCAGTTCTTC. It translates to CASRATSGGAPGEQFF.

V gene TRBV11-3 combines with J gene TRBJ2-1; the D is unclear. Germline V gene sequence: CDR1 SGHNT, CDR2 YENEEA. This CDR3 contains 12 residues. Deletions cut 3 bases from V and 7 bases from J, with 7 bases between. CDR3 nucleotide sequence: TGTGCCAGCAGCTTCCGAGATAATGAGCAGTTCTTC. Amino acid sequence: CASSFRDNEQFF.

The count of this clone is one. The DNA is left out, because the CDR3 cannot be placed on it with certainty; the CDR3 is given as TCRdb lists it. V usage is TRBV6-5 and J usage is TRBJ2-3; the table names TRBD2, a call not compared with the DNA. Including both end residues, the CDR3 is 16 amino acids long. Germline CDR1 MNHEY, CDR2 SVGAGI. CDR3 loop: CASSSSYGISTDTQYF.

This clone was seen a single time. In DNA, the CDR3 is TGTGCCAGCAGCAAAGCGCAGCGGGGGGGTATGGATACGCAGTATTTT. It yields the protein CASSKAQRGGMDTQYF. V is TRBV21-1 and J is TRBJ2-3; the table's D gene call, TRBD2, was not cross checked with the DNA. TRBV21-1 is an annotated pseudogene. The CDR3 is 16 residues long.

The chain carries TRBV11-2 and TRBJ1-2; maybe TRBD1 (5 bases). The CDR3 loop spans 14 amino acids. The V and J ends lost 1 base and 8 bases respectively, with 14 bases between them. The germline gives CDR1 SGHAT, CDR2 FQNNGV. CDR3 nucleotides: TGTGCCAGCAGCTTAGTTCTATCAGGGTCCGGCTACACCTTC. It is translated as CASSLVLSGSGYTF. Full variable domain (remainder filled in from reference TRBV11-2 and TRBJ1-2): EAGVAQSPRYKIIEKRQSVAFWCNPISGHATLYWYQQILGQGPKLLIQFQNNGVVDDSQLPKDRFSAERLKGVDSTLKIQPAKLEDSAVYLCASSLVLSGSGYTFGSGTRLTVV.

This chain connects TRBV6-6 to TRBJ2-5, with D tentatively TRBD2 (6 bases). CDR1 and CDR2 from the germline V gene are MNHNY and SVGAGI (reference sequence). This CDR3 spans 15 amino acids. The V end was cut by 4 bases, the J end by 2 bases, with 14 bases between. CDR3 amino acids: CASSWSGLRQETQYF. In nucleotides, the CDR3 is TGTGCCAGCAGTTGGTCGGGACTTAGACAAGAGACCCAGTACTTC.

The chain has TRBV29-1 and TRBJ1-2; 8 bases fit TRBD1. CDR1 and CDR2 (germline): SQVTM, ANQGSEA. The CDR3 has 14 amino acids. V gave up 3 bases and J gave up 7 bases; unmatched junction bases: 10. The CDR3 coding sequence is TGCAGCGTTGACACGGGGACAGGCGTAGCTGGCTACACCTTC. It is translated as CSVDTGTGVAGYTF. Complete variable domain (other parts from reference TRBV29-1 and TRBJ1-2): SAVISQKPSRDICQRGTSLTIQCQVDSQVTMMFWYRQQPGQSLTLIATANQGSEATYESGFVIDKFPISRPNLTFSTLTVSNMSPEDSSIYLCSVDTGTGVAGYTFGSGTRLTVV.

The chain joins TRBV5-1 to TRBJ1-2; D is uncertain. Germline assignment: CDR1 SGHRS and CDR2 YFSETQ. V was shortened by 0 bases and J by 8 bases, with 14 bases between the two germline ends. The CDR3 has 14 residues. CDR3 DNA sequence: TGCGCCAGCAGCTTGGGGTCAGAAGGCCGGGGCTACACCTTC. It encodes CASSLGSEGRGYTF.

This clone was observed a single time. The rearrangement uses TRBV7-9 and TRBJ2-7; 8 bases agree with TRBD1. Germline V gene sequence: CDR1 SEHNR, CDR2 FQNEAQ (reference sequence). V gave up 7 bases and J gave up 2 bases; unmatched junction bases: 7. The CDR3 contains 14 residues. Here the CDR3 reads CASKPGTGTYEQYF. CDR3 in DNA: TGTGCCAGCAAACCCGGGACAGGCACCTACGAGCAGTACTTC.

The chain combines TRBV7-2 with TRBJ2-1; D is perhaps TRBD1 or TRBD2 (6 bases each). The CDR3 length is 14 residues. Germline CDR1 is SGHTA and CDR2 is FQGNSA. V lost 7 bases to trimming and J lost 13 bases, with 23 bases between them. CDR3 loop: CASTPGRGTQEQFF. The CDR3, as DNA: TGTGCCAGCACCCCCGGAAGGGGGACTCAAGAACAGTTCTTC.